The clone carrying this TCR beta chain was observed a handful of times. Its cognate antigen is unknown. The data belong to a study of blood T cells in healthy people across ages. Notes on the study in general: TCR beta diversity per million T cells fell roughly linearly with age.

Using a J-beta primer mix together with a sample-barcoded 5' primer, a second PCR was run for roughly 6 to 12 cycles. Each sample yielded at least 3 million CDR3-containing paired-end reads. TCRdb redid the calling of the 5' RACE reads with MiXCR, one entry per CDR3 protein. The sample has 650,000 to 800,000 distinct CDR3 sequences, 52% seen once; the top ten hold less than 15%. V dropped 4 bases and J dropped 4 bases, with 16 bases sitting between them. The germline gives CDR1 MNHEY, CDR2 SMNVEV (reference sequence). CDR3 length: 15 amino acids. Researchers isolated at least 7 million PBMCs per sample. Total RNA was isolated from each sample in quantities of at least 5.5 micrograms.

Sequenced sample: blood. The rearrangement links TRBV27 to TRBJ1-2, with D unresolved. This TCR was sampled from a woman of 80 years or more in good health. The CDR3 sequence is CASSSDPGRAYGYTF. In DNA, the CDR3 is TGTGCCAGCAGTTCGGACCCAGGACGTGCCTATGGCTACACCTTC.